Listed below are T cell receptor beta chains from one sample, sequenced in a study of blood T cell repertoires in COVID-19. Data came from immunoSEQ multiplex PCR; TCRdb stores just in-frame clones and leaves some out. The table has approximately 210,000 clones, about 90% seen once. What was sequenced was PBMCs or T cells enriched from blood (not recorded which). Receptors were obtained from a woman under 40 who had recovered from COVID-19. Each CDR3 is given with its conserved first and last residue. Fields, in order: J gene, V gene, CDR3 length, CDR3 protein.

J: TRBJ2-7; V: TRBV13; length: 16; CDR3: CASSLGPLKTHYEQYF
J: TRBJ2-7; V: TRBV21-1; length: 14; CDR3: CASSTTLEAYEQYF
J: TRBJ1-2; V: TRBV5-1; length: 16; CDR3: CASYGTPGTFNYGYTF
J: TRBJ2-5; V: TRBV25-1; length: 13; CDR3: CASSAEAQETQYF
J: TRBJ1-1; V: TRBV2; length: 13; CDR3: CASSVDGTGRAFF
J: TRBJ2-1; V: TRBV9; length: 14; CDR3: CASSVGGTGNEQFF
J: TRBJ1-2; V: TRBV7-8; length: 14; CDR3: CASSFDRSNYGYTF
J: TRBJ1-2; V: TRBV14; length: 17; CDR3: CASSRTGTGLANYGYTF
J: TRBJ1-5; V: TRBV12-3/TRBV12-4; length: 13; CDR3: CASIRDRNQPQHF
J: TRBJ2-3; V: TRBV18; length: 14; CDR3: CASSLWTDTDTQYF
J: TRBJ2-3; V: TRBV5-1; length: 15; CDR3: CASSLDRGPTDTQYF
J: TRBJ2-7; V: TRBV9; length: 17; CDR3: CASSVDSLTGYSYEQYF
J: TRBJ1-1; V: TRBV30; length: 13; CDR3: CAWSRSRYTEAFF
J: TRBJ2-5; V: TRBV7-9; length: 15; CDR3: CASSPQGGSGETQYF
J: TRBJ2-3; V: TRBV11-3; length: 15; CDR3: CASSLTGVPQMPQYF
J: TRBJ1-2; V: TRBV24-1; length: 14; CDR3: CATSDSSTGYGYTF
J: TRBJ2-7; V: TRBV6-2/TRBV6-3; length: 13; CDR3: CASSLDSDYEQYF